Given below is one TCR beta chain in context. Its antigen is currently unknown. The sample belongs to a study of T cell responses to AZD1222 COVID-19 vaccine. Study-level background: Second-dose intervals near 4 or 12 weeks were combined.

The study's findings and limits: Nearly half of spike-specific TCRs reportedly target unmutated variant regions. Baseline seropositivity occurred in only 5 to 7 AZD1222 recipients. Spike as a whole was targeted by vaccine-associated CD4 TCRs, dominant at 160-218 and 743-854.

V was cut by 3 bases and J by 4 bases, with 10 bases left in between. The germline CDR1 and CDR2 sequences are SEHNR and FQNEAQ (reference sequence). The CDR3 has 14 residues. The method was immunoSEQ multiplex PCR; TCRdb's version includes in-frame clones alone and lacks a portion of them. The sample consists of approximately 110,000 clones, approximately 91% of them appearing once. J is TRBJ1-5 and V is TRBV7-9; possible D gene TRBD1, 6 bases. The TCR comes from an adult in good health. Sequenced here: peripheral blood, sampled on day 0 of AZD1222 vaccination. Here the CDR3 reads CASSFGQTNQPQHF. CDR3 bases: TGTGCCAGCAGCTTCGGACAGACTAATCAGCCCCAGCATTTT. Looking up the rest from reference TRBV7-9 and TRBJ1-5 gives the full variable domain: DTGVSQNPRHKITKRGQNVTFRCDPISEHNRLYWYRQTLGQGPEFLTYFQNEAQLEKSRLLSDRFSAERPKGSFSTLEIQRTEQGDSAMYLCASSFGQTNQPQHFGDGTRLSIL.